A selection of T cell receptor beta chains follows, all from one sample in a study of blood T cells in healthy people across ages. TCRdb redid the calling of the 5' RACE reads with MiXCR, one entry per CDR3 protein. The sample has around 2 million distinct CDR3 sequences; about two fifths are singletons. Sequences were obtained from blood. Every receptor here comes from a human donor in good health. Both conserved end residues are part of each CDR3.

cdr3_aa: CASTPGQGINEQFF
cdr3_length: 14
j_call: TRBJ2-1
v_call: TRBV6-2/TRBV6-3

cdr3_aa: CASSQSLGSHNEQFF
cdr3_length: 15
j_call: TRBJ2-1
v_call: TRBV4-3

cdr3_aa: CASSEAGLLNYGYTF
cdr3_length: 15
j_call: TRBJ1-2
v_call: TRBV25-1

cdr3_aa: CASSPWHGYEQYF
cdr3_length: 13
j_call: TRBJ2-7
v_call: TRBV7-2

cdr3_aa: CASSTDGVRYGYTF
cdr3_length: 14
j_call: TRBJ1-2
v_call: TRBV6-5

cdr3_aa: CASSVSLHVTYNEQFF
cdr3_length: 16
j_call: TRBJ2-1
v_call: TRBV9

cdr3_aa: CSVEGTGVSYEQYF
cdr3_length: 14
j_call: -
v_call: TRBV29-1

cdr3_aa: CASSYSSGANYGYTF
cdr3_length: 15
j_call: TRBJ1-2
v_call: TRBV6-5

cdr3_aa: CASSFTGTGDAFF
cdr3_length: 13
j_call: TRBJ1-1
v_call: TRBV5-1

cdr3_aa: CASSAGAQGGNYGYTF
cdr3_length: 16
j_call: TRBJ1-2
v_call: TRBV9

cdr3_aa: CASSESWGWEEGYTF
cdr3_length: 15
j_call: TRBJ1-2
v_call: TRBV25-1

cdr3_aa: CASTGGNYGYTF
cdr3_length: 12
j_call: TRBJ1-2
v_call: TRBV7-2

cdr3_aa: CASVSTGSLVEQYF
cdr3_length: 14
j_call: -
v_call: TRBV6-6

cdr3_aa: CASSYRRGQLNTEAFF
cdr3_length: 16
j_call: TRBJ1-1
v_call: TRBV6-2/TRBV6-3

cdr3_aa: CASSGDPDGAIGYTF
cdr3_length: 15
j_call: TRBJ1-2
v_call: TRBV5-1

cdr3_aa: CAISLTRDYEQYF
cdr3_length: 13
j_call: -
v_call: TRBV10-3

cdr3_aa: CASSLTSGLLYF
cdr3_length: 12
j_call: TRBJ2-7
v_call: TRBV7-3

cdr3_aa: CSASATSGGTDTQYF
cdr3_length: 15
j_call: TRBJ2-3
v_call: TRBV20-1

cdr3_aa: CASSYAGEGYNEQFF
cdr3_length: 15
j_call: TRBJ2-1
v_call: TRBV6-2/TRBV6-3

cdr3_aa: CSASLLGRGGYTF
cdr3_length: 13
j_call: TRBJ1-2
v_call: TRBV20-1

cdr3_aa: CASSLGGGVLETQYF
cdr3_length: 15
j_call: TRBJ2-5
v_call: TRBV7-9

cdr3_aa: CASSLTPTGGNEKLFF
cdr3_length: 16
j_call: TRBJ1-4
v_call: TRBV7-2

cdr3_aa: CAWSVQGPSRNLNSPLHF
cdr3_length: 18
j_call: TRBJ1-6
v_call: TRBV30

cdr3_aa: CASSGGRSYNEQFF
cdr3_length: 14
j_call: TRBJ2-1
v_call: TRBV6-2/TRBV6-3